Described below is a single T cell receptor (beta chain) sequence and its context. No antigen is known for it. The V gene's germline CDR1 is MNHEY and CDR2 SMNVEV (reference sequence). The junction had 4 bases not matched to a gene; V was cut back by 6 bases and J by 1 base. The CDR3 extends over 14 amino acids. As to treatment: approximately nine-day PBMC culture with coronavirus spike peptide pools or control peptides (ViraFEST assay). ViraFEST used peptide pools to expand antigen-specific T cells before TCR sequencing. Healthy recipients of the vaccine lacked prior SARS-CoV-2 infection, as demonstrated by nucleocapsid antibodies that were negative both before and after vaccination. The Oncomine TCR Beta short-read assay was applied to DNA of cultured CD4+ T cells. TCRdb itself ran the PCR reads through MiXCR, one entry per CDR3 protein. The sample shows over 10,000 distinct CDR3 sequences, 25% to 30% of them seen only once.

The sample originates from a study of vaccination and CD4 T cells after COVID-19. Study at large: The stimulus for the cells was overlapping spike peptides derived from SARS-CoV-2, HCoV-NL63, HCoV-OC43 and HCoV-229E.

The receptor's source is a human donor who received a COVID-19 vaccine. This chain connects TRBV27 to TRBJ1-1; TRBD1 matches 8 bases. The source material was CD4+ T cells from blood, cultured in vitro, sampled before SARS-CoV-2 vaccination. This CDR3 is CASRRQGTNTEAFF. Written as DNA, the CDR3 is TGTGCCAGCAGGAGACAGGGGACGAACACTGAAGCTTTCTTT.